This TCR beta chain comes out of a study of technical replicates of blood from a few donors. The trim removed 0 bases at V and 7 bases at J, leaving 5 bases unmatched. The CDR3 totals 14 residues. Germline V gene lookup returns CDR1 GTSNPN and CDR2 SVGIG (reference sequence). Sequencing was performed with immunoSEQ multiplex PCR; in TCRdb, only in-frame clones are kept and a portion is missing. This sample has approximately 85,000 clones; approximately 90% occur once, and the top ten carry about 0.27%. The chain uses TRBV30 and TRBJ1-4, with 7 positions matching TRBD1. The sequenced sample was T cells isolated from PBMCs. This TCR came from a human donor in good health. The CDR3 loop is CAWSVRQGGEKLFF. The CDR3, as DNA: TGTGCCTGGAGTGTACGACAGGGAGGTGAAAAACTGTTTTTT.